This T cell receptor beta chain emerged from a study of cytomegalovirus exposure and HLA in healthy donors. Note on this clone: Its matching antigen is unknown.

Study-wide results and caveats: Information on immune exposure was restricted to one variable (CMV serostatus). From TCR beta sequences, most subjects' HLA-A and HLA-B alleles were reportedly predicted accurately.

CDR1 and CDR2 from the germline V gene are SEHNR and FQNEAQ (reference sequence). CDR3 size: 12 residues. V shed 5 bases and J 6 bases; nucleotides not matched to a gene: 1. Sampled while nominally healthy, donors likely had unrecorded immune exposures. It was with 60 Vbeta and 13 Jbeta primers that the PCR ran. Per the authors' pipeline: There were about 80 million unique TCR beta chains by a later count, and 10 million to 12 million of them were shared. Sequenced by immunoSEQ multiplex PCR; TCRdb stores in-frame clones only, minus some. For V, J and clone size, that table is used; D and trimming come from the DNA. This table holds 110,000 to 150,000 clones, 70% to 85% found once.

This TCR was sampled from a male donor in good health and CMV-seronegative. This rearrangement joins TRBV7-9 to TRBJ1-2; 9 nucleotides line up with TRBD1. Sequencing was done on a sample of PBMCs. CDR3 nucleotides: TGTGCCAGCAGCCGGGACAGGGATGGCTACACCTTC. Translation gives CASSRDRDGYTF.